Below, 21 T cell receptor beta chains from the same sample are listed, as sequenced in a study of blood T cell repertoires in COVID-19. Clones were sequenced by immunoSEQ multiplex PCR, and TCRdb holds only the in-frame ones, with some missing. The sample lists around 50,000 clones; about 90% were seen once. Sequencing input: peripheral blood. The receptors here all came from a woman of 80 years or more with COVID-19, enrolled during active disease.

This clone was detected once. The genes are TRBV5-1 and TRBJ2-2; 11 nucleotides line up with TRBD2. The CDR3 sequence is 19 residues long. CDR1 is SGHRS and CDR2 is YFSETQ in the germline V gene. With 0 bases clipped from V and 4 bases from J, the junction kept 11 bases outside the gene matches. CDR3: CASSLELSASGGTTGELFF. The CDR3 DNA is TGCGCCAGCAGCTTGGAGCTCTCGGCTAGCGGGGGGACCACCGGGGAGCTGTTTTTT.

This chain's CDR3 is CASRAGADTQYF. The CDR3 DNA follows: TGTGCCAGCAGGGCCGGGGCAGATACGCAGTATTTT. This rearrangement joins TRBV3-1 (or the pseudogene TRBV3-2) to TRBJ2-3, with D possibly being TRBD2 (5 bases). Trimming shortened V by 6 bases and J by 4 bases, and 8 bases separated the two germline ends. This CDR3 has 12 amino acids. CDR1 is LGHDT and CDR2 is YNNKEL in the germline V gene (reference sequence).

This sequence joins TRBV11-2 and TRBJ2-1; 8 bases agree with TRBD1. With V trimmed by 4 bases and J by 4 bases, 9 bases remained unmatched. Germline V gene sequence: CDR1 SGHAT, CDR2 FQNNGV. This CDR3 has 16 amino acids. CDR3 residues: CASSYFQGAEYNEQFF. The CDR3 region has the DNA TGTGCCAGCAGCTACTTTCAGGGGGCCGAGTACAATGAGCAGTTCTTC. The whole variable domain, filled in from reference TRBV11-2 and TRBJ2-1, reads EAGVAQSPRYKIIEKRQSVAFWCNPISGHATLYWYQQILGQGPKLLIQFQNNGVVDDSQLPKDRFSAERLKGVDSTLKIQPAKLEDSAVYLCASSYFQGAEYNEQFFGPGTRLTVL.

The V gene is TRBV7-2, the J gene TRBJ1-5; maybe TRBD1 (5 bases). This CDR3 is 14 amino acids long. Trimming took 4 bases from V and 4 from J, leaving 11 bases between them. Germline CDR1 reads SGHTA; CDR2 reads FQGNSA. The CDR3 spells CASSSRGGNQPQHF. The CDR3 DNA reads TGTGCCAGCAGCTCACGGGGGGGTAATCAGCCCCAGCATTTT.

This chain links TRBV4-1 with TRBJ2-3; a weak D match, TRBD1 (6 bases). Germline CDR1 MGHRA, CDR2 YSYEKL. The CDR3 spans 17 residues. V lost 1 base and J lost 3, with 17 bases in between. The CDR3 is CASSQVSQGMGTDTQYF. For the CDR3, the DNA is TGCGCCAGCAGCCAAGTCTCCCAGGGGATGGGGACAGATACGCAGTATTTT.

This rearrangement joins TRBV6-5 to TRBJ2-7, with a tentative D call TRBD2 (5 bases). Trimming cost V 4 bases and J 9 bases, with 19 bases left between them. In germline, CDR1 is MNHEY, CDR2 SVGAGI. CDR3 length: 14 residues. CDR3: CASSSAINYGGQYF. CDR3 nucleotide sequence: TGTGCCAGCAGTTCCGCGATCAACTATGGAGGGCAGTACTTC.

The chain couples TRBV5-8 to TRBJ2-7; D not resolved. This CDR3 has 14 amino acids. Germline assignment: CDR1 SGHTS and CDR2 YDEGEE. V was pared by 0 bases and J by 2 bases, with 9 bases between. The DNA for the CDR3 is TGTGCCAGCAGCTTGGGCCCAGGTACCTACGAGCAGTACTTC. Translated: CASSLGPGTYEQYF.

V is TRBV24-1 and J is TRBJ1-5; D gene uncertain. The germline V gene has CDR1 KGHDR and CDR2 SFDVKD. V lost 2 bases, J lost 4 bases, and 8 bases lay in between. The CDR3 runs to 14 residues. CDR3 coding DNA: TGTGCCACCAGTGATTCAGCGGGGAATCAGCCCCAGCATTTT. It codes for CATSDSAGNQPQHF.

This rearrangement joins TRBV28 to TRBJ2-7; D remains unclear. Trimming took off 4 bases at V and 5 bases at J, with 9 bases between the two ends. CDR1 and CDR2 from the germline V gene are MDHEN and SYDVKM. The CDR3 contains 12 residues. The CDR3 is CASSSIRDEQYF. The CDR3, as DNA: TGTGCCAGCAGTTCCATACGGGACGAGCAGTACTTC.

The chain uses TRBV19 and TRBJ1-6; D ambiguous. CDR1 is LNHDA, CDR2 SQIVND, per germline (reference sequence). The length of the CDR3 is 14 residues. V was trimmed by 8 bases and J by 0 bases, leaving 8 bases between them. The CDR3: CASQGSSYNSPLHF. In DNA, the CDR3 is TGTGCCAGTCAAGGGAGCTCCTATAATTCACCCCTCCACTTT.

This CDR3 reads CASSPRDREEGGYTF. The CDR3 bases are TGTGCCAGCAGCCCCCGGGACAGAGAAGAGGGCGGCTACACCTTC. The chain links TRBV4-2 to TRBJ1-2; TRBD1 matches at 7 bases. There are 15 residues in the CDR3. CDR1 and CDR2 from the germline V gene are LGHNA and YNFKEQ. The junction had 13 bases not matched to a gene; V was cut back by 4 bases and J by 8 bases.

The chain is built from TRBV7-2 and TRBJ2-3, with D possibly matching TRBD2 (7 bases). Between the trimmed V and J ends, which lost 0 bases and 4 bases, there was a span of 14 bases. The CDR3 sequence is 16 residues long. Per the germline V gene, CDR1 is SGHTA and CDR2 is FQGNSA. The CDR3 protein is CASSLASRGGADTQYF. CDR3 DNA sequence: TGTGCCAGCAGCTTAGCGTCAAGGGGGGGGGCAGATACGCAGTATTTT.

V is TRBV5-1 and J is TRBJ2-7, with a possible D match to TRBD1 (5 bases). V was clipped by 1 base and J by 1 base, with 6 bases between them. The CDR3 has 13 amino acids. Germline V lookup: CDR1 SGHRS, CDR2 YFSETQ. The CDR3 loop is CASSLTGSYEQYF. The CDR3 bases are TGCGCCAGCAGCTTGACAGGATCCTACGAGCAGTACTTC.

The chain couples TRBV10-1 to TRBJ2-4, with D possibly matching TRBD2 (6 bases). The CDR3 totals 16 residues. Germline-derived CDR1 and CDR2 are WNHNN and SYGVQD (reference sequence). V was shortened by 7 bases and J by 3 bases, with 19 bases between the two germline ends. CDR3 sequence reads: CASILDGGLDKNIQYF. The DNA for the CDR3 is TGCGCCAGCATACTCGATGGAGGGTTGGACAAAAACATTCAGTACTTC.

This chain links TRBV11-2 with TRBJ2-7, with 10 bases lining up with TRBD1. The CDR3 extends over 15 amino acids. CDR1 and CDR2 (germline): SGHAT, FQNNGV. With 5 bases clipped from V and 5 bases from J, the junction kept 9 bases outside the gene matches. CDR3 protein: CASSQTWTGGNEQYF. CDR3 in DNA: TGTGCCAGCAGCCAAACCTGGACAGGGGGGAACGAGCAGTACTTC.

J is TRBJ2-3 and V is TRBV2; 8 nucleotides line up with TRBD1. The V gene's germline CDR1 is SNHLY and CDR2 FYNNEI. This CDR3 has 15 amino acids. The V segment lost 5 bases and the J segment 6 bases; nucleotides outside the gene matches: 10. DNA for the CDR3: TGTGCCAGCAGTTTCGGGACAGGTGGGTTGGATACGCAGTATTTT. Its protein product is CASSFGTGGLDTQYF.

This clone is a singleton in its sample. The rearrangement joins TRBV7-8 to TRBJ2-5; the match to TRBD2 covers 9 bases. The germline V gene encodes CDR1 SGHVS and CDR2 FQNEAQ. The J segment lost 5 bases and the V segment lost 0 bases, leaving 7 bases of the junction unmatched. This CDR3 is 16 amino acids long. For the CDR3, the DNA is TGTGCCAGCAGCTTAGCTGGCGGGGGGGCTTTGGAGACCCAGTACTTC. This encodes CASSLAGGGALETQYF.

This rearrangement joins TRBV6-1 to TRBJ1-4, with D tentatively TRBD1 (6 bases). CDR3 length equals 19 residues. The V end was cut by 3 bases, the J end by 0 bases, with 20 bases between. Per the germline V gene, CDR1 is MNHNS and CDR2 is SASEGT. In DNA form, the CDR3 reads TGTGCCAGCAGTGAGCGGAAACACCAGGGGATTGCAACTAATGAAAAACTGTTTTTT. Translating it yields CASSERKHQGIATNEKLFF.

J is TRBJ2-1 and V is TRBV12-5; TRBD1 agrees at 10 bases. CDR3 length: 15 amino acids. Germline CDR1 and CDR2: LGHNT and FRNRAP. With V trimmed by 0 bases and J by 6 bases, 2 bases remained unmatched. CDR3 loop: CASGLVGTGVNEQFF. DNA of the CDR3: TGTGCTAGTGGTTTGGTAGGGACAGGGGTCAATGAGCAGTTCTTC.

This sequence joins TRBV5-8 and TRBJ1-2, with D unclear. CDR1 is SGHTS, CDR2 YDEGEE, per germline. Trimming left V 1 base short and J 1 base short, with 11 bases between. This CDR3 has 15 residues. The CDR3 DNA is TGTGCCAGCAGCTTGTATCGGAGTAATAACTATGGCTACACCTTC. Amino acids: CASSLYRSNNYGYTF.

This rearrangement joins TRBV13 to TRBJ2-7, with TRBD1 matching 12 bases. CDR3 length: 15 residues. V lost 4 bases, J lost 4 bases, and 5 bases stayed unmatched. Germline V gene sequence: CDR1 PRHDT, CDR2 FYEKMQ (reference sequence). The CDR3 is CASSSWDRGRYEQYF. CDR3 nucleotides: TGTGCCAGCAGCTCCTGGGACAGGGGGCGTTACGAGCAGTACTTC. The full variable domain, rest sourced from reference TRBV13 and TRBJ2-7, is AAGVIQSPRHLIKEKRETATLKCYPIPRHDTVYWYQQGPGQDPQFLISFYEKMQSDKGSIPDRFSAQQFSDYHSELNMSSLELGDSALYFCASSSWDRGRYEQYFGPGTRLTVT.